Listed below are T cell receptor beta chains from one sample, sequenced in a study of pediatric ulcerative colitis. The data were produced by immunoSEQ multiplex PCR, yet TCRdb's version contains in-frame clones alone and is incomplete. Here the sample spans 30,000 to 40,000 clones, about 81% being singletons. Sequenced sample: gut tissue. The receptor set was obtained from a boy between 10 and 17 years old with mild ulcerative colitis. CDR3s include the opening cysteine and the closing phenylalanine or tryptophan. A D gene is named only where the DNA matches it firmly. Size values are once, few and many counts, or a class for expanded clones, and some rows have none.

NA,TRBJ1-6,TRBV30,TRBD1,CAWSPGGSYNSPLHF,TGTGCCTGGAGTCCAGGGGGCTCCTATAATTCACCCCTCCACTTT
NA,TRBJ2-7,TRBV5-1,NA,CASSLGGEQYF,TGCGCCAGCAGCTTGGGAGGGGAGCAGTACTTC
once,TRBJ2-3,TRBV2,NA,CASGRTDTQYF,TGTGCCAGCGGACGCACAGATACGCAGTATTTT
NA,TRBJ1-5,TRBV27,TRBD1,CASRTGGSNQPQHF,TGTGCCAGCAGAACAGGGGGCTCCAATCAGCCCCAGCATTTT
once,TRBJ2-7,TRBV28,NA,CASSETGRTYEQYF,TGTGCCAGCAGCGAGACCGGGAGAACCTACGAGCAGTACTTC
once,TRBJ2-3,TRBV7-9,NA,CASSSPPPDTQYF,TGTGCCAGCAGCTCTCCTCCACCAGATACGCAGTATTTT
NA,TRBJ1-2,TRBV6-1,TRBD1,CASSATGNYGYTF,TGTGCCAGCAGCGCGACAGGGAACTATGGCTACACCTTC
medium-sized,TRBJ1-2,TRBV11-3,NA,CASSQTGAGYTF,TGTGCCAGCAGCCAAACAGGAGCTGGCTACACCTTC
few,TRBJ2-7,TRBV13,TRBD1,CASSFRDRAYEQYF,TGTGCCAGCAGCTTCCGGGACAGGGCCTACGAGCAGTACTTC
NA,TRBJ2-3,TRBV9,TRBD2,CASSVRSGGASDTQYF,TGTGCCAGCAGCGTAAGGAGCGGGGGGGCATCAGATACGCAGTATTTT
NA,TRBJ2-2,TRBV27,NA,CASSLRGRTGELFF,TGTGCCAGCAGTTTAAGGGGGAGGACCGGGGAGCTGTTTTTT
NA,TRBJ1-2,TRBV5-5,NA,CASSLAGPGNYGYTF,TGTGCCAGCAGCTTGGCCGGCCCAGGGAACTATGGCTACACCTTC
NA,TRBJ2-3,TRBV5-1,NA,CASSRAYGTDTQYF,TGCGCCAGCAGTAGGGCATATGGCACAGATACGCAGTATTTT
once,TRBJ1-1,TRBV4-1,NA,CASSHIGVGGTEAFF,TGCGCCAGCAGCCACATAGGGGTCGGTGGCACTGAAGCTTTCTTT
NA,TRBJ1-3,TRBV6-5,TRBD1,CASSYGGGPGNTIYF,TGTGCCAGCAGTTACGGAGGGGGCCCCGGAAACACCATATATTTT
NA,TRBJ2-2,TRBV6-1,TRBD2,CASSEPLTSGGAYTGELFF,TGTGCCAGCAGTGAACCTTTGACTAGCGGGGGCGCATACACCGGGGAGCTGTTTTTT
few,TRBJ1-2,TRBV19,TRBD1,CASTRTGVVRGYTF,TGTGCCAGTACCAGGACAGGAGTCGTCCGTGGCTACACCTTC
NA,TRBJ1-6,TRBV5-6,NA,CASSLARGSYNSPLHF,TGTGCCAGCAGCTTGGCTCGGGGGAGCTATAATTCACCCCTCCACTTT
NA,TRBJ1-5,TRBV5-1,NA,CASSLDGQPNQPQHF,TGCGCCAGCAGCTTGGATGGCCAGCCGAATCAGCCCCAGCATTTT
NA,TRBJ2-7,TRBV12-5,NA,CASGLGPYEQYF,TGTGCTAGTGGATTGGGTCCCTACGAGCAGTACTTC
few,TRBJ2-5,TRBV5-8,NA,CASSRDQETQYF,TGTGCCAGCAGCAGAGACCAAGAGACCCAGTACTTC
NA,TRBJ2-3,TRBV9,NA,CASSVVGTSYTDTQYF,TGTGCCAGCAGCGTAGTTGGGACATCCTACACAGATACGCAGTATTTT
NA,TRBJ2-4,TRBV5-6,NA,CASSSWTADIQYF,TGTGCCAGCAGCTCTTGGACAGCAGACATTCAGTACTTC
NA,TRBJ1-4,TRBV2,NA,CASRKGSQLHEKLFF,TGTGCCAGCAGGAAAGGATCCCAGCTTCATGAAAAACTGTTTTTT
once,TRBJ2-1,TRBV13,NA,CASSKTGEGRFF,TGTGCCAGCAGCAAGACAGGGGAGGGACGGTTCTTC
NA,TRBJ2-7,TRBV18,TRBD2,CASSPVVSSGNRYEQYF,TGTGCCAGCTCACCAGTCGTTTCTAGCGGGAATCGCTACGAGCAGTACTTC
NA,TRBJ1-3,TRBV2,NA,CASSEVGGAGNTIYF,TGTGCCAGCAGTGAAGTCGGGGGGGCCGGAAACACCATATATTTT